Presented here are 18 T cell receptor beta chains from one specimen sequenced in a study of T cells in tumors after PD-1 blockade. Sequenced by immunoSEQ multiplex PCR; TCRdb stores in-frame clones only, minus some. The sample lists 20,000 to 25,000 clones; around 80% were seen once. The sample consisted of PBMCs, taken before anti-PD-1 treatment. Receptor source: a human donor with basal cell carcinoma.

This clone appeared once. The gene calls are TRBV19 and TRBJ2-2, with TRBD1 matching over 8 bases. Germline V lookup: CDR1 LNHDA, CDR2 SQIVND (reference sequence). Germline trimming cut 4 bases from V and 3 bases from J; bases unmatched to any gene: 7. The CDR3 contains 16 residues. The CDR3 region is CASSSRRGLDTGELFF. The CDR3 DNA reads TGTGCCAGTAGTAGCCGCAGGGGGCTCGACACCGGGGAGCTGTTTTTT.

V is TRBV6-2 or TRBV6-3 and J is TRBJ2-2, with TRBD2 matching over 14 bases. The CDR3 is made up of 16 amino acids. The germline gives CDR1 MNHEY, CDR2 SVGEGT. J gave up 3 bases and V 5 bases, and 2 bases lay outside the gene matches. CDR3 nucleotide sequence: TGTGCCAGCAGTCGGGGACTAGCGGGAGACACCGGGGAGCTGTTTTTT. Translation: CASSRGLAGDTGELFF.

The V and J genes are TRBV15 and TRBJ2-1, with 8 bases aligning to TRBD2. Germline V CDR1 and CDR2: LNHNV, YYDKDF (reference sequence). CDR3 size: 14 residues. Trimming removed 5 bases from V and 6 bases from J; junction bases left unmatched: 6. The CDR3: CATSGVGGVNEQFF. CDR3 nucleotide sequence: TGTGCCACCAGCGGCGTCGGGGGGGTCAATGAGCAGTTCTTC.

V is TRBV5-1 and J is TRBJ1-3; D uncertain. The CDR3 consists of 17 residues. The V and J ends lost 0 bases and 0 bases respectively, with 13 bases between them. Germline V gene sequence: CDR1 SGHRS, CDR2 YFSETQ. CDR3 residues: CASSLGDRRSSGNTIYF. The CDR3 bases are TGCGCCAGCAGCTTGGGAGACCGTCGATCCTCTGGAAACACCATATATTTT. The variable domain in full, with the rest retrieved from reference TRBV5-1 and TRBJ1-3, is KAGVTQTPRYLIKTRGQQVTLSCSPISGHRSVSWYQQTPGQGLQFLFEYFSETQRNKGNFPGRFSGRQFSNSRSEMNVSTLELGDSALYLCASSLGDRRSSGNTIYFGEGSWLTVV.

There are a few counts of this clone. The rearrangement links TRBV2 to TRBJ2-2; D may be TRBD2 (7 bases). Per germline, CDR1 SNHLY and CDR2 FYNNEI. V dropped 1 base and J dropped 5 bases, with 11 bases sitting between them. CDR3 length: 15 amino acids. The CDR3 nucleotides read TGTGCCAGCAGTGAAGAGGGGGGGTGGACCGGGGAGCTGTTTTTT. This encodes CASSEEGGWTGELFF.

The rearrangement uses TRBV28 and TRBJ2-1, with D maybe TRBD2 (5 bases). V shed 6 bases and J shed 9 bases, with 24 bases lying between them. The CDR3 spans 16 residues. Germline lookup yields CDR1 MDHEN and CDR2 SYDVKM. For the CDR3, the DNA is TGTGCCAGCAGCTCTAAATTACTCCGCTCCGAGGGTGAGCAGTTCTTC. Its protein product is CASSSKLLRSEGEQFF.

The chain is built from TRBV7-9 and TRBJ2-3, with D uncertain. V lost 5 bases, J lost 3 bases, and 9 bases lay in between. The CDR3 sequence is 13 residues long. Germline V CDR1 and CDR2: SEHNR, FQNEAQ (reference sequence). The CDR3 region has the DNA TGTGCCAGCAGCCCCCATGATACAGATACGCAGTATTTT. Protein: CASSPHDTDTQYF.

Comment on this clone: Likely a read error: the CDR3 ends without its conserved phenylalanine or tryptophan. It is unclear where the CDR3 begins or ends on the DNA, so no DNA is shown, and the CDR3 is as TCRdb lists it. The rearrangement links TRBV21-1 to TRBJ1-3; whether TRBD1, the table's D call, matches the DNA was not checked. TRBV21-1 is a known pseudogene. The CDR3 extends over 12 residues, inclusive of both ends. The CDR3 reads CASSKKDIPRRS.

This chain links TRBV7-3 with TRBJ1-1; D is unresolved. V was shortened by 6 bases and J by 5 bases, with 13 bases between the two germline ends. The CDR3 has 13 residues. The V gene's germline CDR1 is SGHTA and CDR2 FQGTGA. The CDR3 DNA reads TGTGCCAGCAGTACCACACCGGGGACTGAAGCTTTCTTT. Its protein product is CASSTTPGTEAFF.

In DNA, the CDR3 is TGTGCCAGCAGCCAAGATCTTGGAGCGGTCCAAGAGACCCAGTACTTC. Protein sequence: CASSQDLGAVQETQYF. The gene calls are TRBV4-2 and TRBJ2-5; D is perhaps TRBD2 (5 bases). CDR3 length equals 16 residues. Germline values: CDR1 LGHNA, CDR2 YNFKEQ. Trimming took 0 bases from V and 1 from J, leaving 12 bases between them.

This clone is labeled medium-sized. The DNA for the CDR3 is TGTGCCACCAGTTCCGGGACAGGGACCACTGAAGCTTTCTTT. Its translation is CATSSGTGTTEAFF. The genes are TRBV24-1 and TRBJ1-1; 9 bases map to TRBD1. Germline lookup yields CDR1 KGHDR and CDR2 SFDVKD. The junction had 5 bases not matched to a gene; V was cut back by 6 bases and J by 4 bases. The CDR3 spans 14 residues.

Remarks on this clone: Other DNA sequences from this sample encode an identical CDR3 as well. This chain uses TRBV19 with TRBJ1-1, with D possibly matching TRBD1 (6 bases). Germline CDR1 is LNHDA and CDR2 is SQIVND (reference sequence). Trimming left V 5 bases short and J 11 bases short, with 12 bases between. CDR3 length: 11 residues. CDR3 nucleotides: TGTGCCAGTAGTGACAGGCATGGGGCTTTCTTT. Protein: CASSDRHGAFF.

This chain joins TRBV6-2 or TRBV6-3 and TRBJ2-5, with 10 bases that match TRBD2. The CDR3 has 16 residues. Germline loops: CDR1 MNHEY, CDR2 SVGEGT. The V and J ends lost 0 bases and 3 bases, in that order; junction bases with no gene match: 4. The CDR3 sequence: CASSYSTSGLEETQYF. CDR3 nucleotides: TGTGCCAGCAGTTACTCGACTAGCGGGCTGGAAGAGACCCAGTACTTC.

The chain combines TRBV27 with TRBJ2-3, with D possibly TRBD2 on 5 matching bases. The germline V and J ends were trimmed by 4 bases and 5 bases, with 13 bases remaining between them. There are 14 residues in the CDR3. Germline V CDR1 and CDR2: MNHEY, SMNVEV (reference sequence). Here the CDR3 reads CASSSLLGRDTQYF. The CDR3 nucleotides are TGTGCCAGCAGTTCCCTGCTTGGGAGAGATACGCAGTATTTT.

V is TRBV7-2 and J is TRBJ2-3, with a tentative D call TRBD2 (5 bases). V lost 10 bases and J lost 2, with 22 bases in between. CDR1 and CDR2 from the germline V gene are SGHTA and FQGNSA. The CDR3 length is 16 residues. The CDR3, as DNA: TGTGCCACCAGGCACCCTAGCCTCCCCTCCACAGATACGCAGTATTTT. Amino acids: CATRHPSLPSTDTQYF.

This chain links TRBV28 with TRBJ1-5, with a tentative D call TRBD1 (6 bases). Germline lookup yields CDR1 MDHEN and CDR2 SYDVKM. The CDR3 is 18 amino acids. The V and J ends lost 8 bases and 1 base respectively, with 24 bases between them. The DNA of the CDR3 is TGTGCCAGCTCTCATGAGAAGGCTTTCCAGGGGAGCAATCAGCCCCAGCATTTT. It encodes CASSHEKAFQGSNQPQHF. Using reference TRBV28 and TRBJ1-5 for the parts outside the CDR3, the full variable domain is DVKVTQSSRYLVKRTGEKVFLECVQDMDHENMFWYRQDPGLGLRLIYFSYDVKMKEKGDIPEGYSVSREKKERFSLILESASTNQTSMYLCASSHEKAFQGSNQPQHFGDGTRLSIL.

The rearrangement links TRBV7-8 to TRBJ1-5; D remains unclear. Per the germline V gene, CDR1 is SGHVS and CDR2 is FQNEAQ. The CDR3 loop spans 12 amino acids. V lost 5 bases, J lost 7 bases, and 9 bases lay in between. As DNA, the CDR3 is TGTGCCAGCAGCCCTGATGGGCAGCCCCAGCATTTT. Protein: CASSPDGQPQHF.

V and J are TRBV28 and TRBJ2-3; 8 bases map to TRBD1. CDR3 length: 16 amino acids. V trimming: 6 bases; J trimming: 1 base; junction bases outside the gene matches: 9. From germline, CDR1 is MDHEN and CDR2 SYDVKM. CDR3 sequence (DNA): TGTGCCAGCAGCTGCCAGGGGGCAGGGTGCACAGATACGCAGTATTTT. Translation gives CASSCQGAGCTDTQYF.